Following are 30 T cell receptor beta chains from one sample sequenced in a study of shared clonotypes between healthy human individuals (TCRdb year 2020). To prepare the library, the immunoSEQ multiplex PCR assay was applied. The source is immuneACCESS, and TCRdb retained only in-frame sequences with V and J called. Part of the clones is not carried over; for the studies checked, unresolved V genes explain less than half of this, and the remainder is unexplained. Within this sample are some 1.5 million clones, with around 98% of them counted one time only. Approximately 0.45% of the sample is in the top ten clones. Material: naive CD4+ T cells sorted from blood. The cell subset or site label corresponds to: CD45RA+ positively selected. The receptors originated from a man between 25 and 39 years old in good health.

This sequence joins TRBV28 and TRBJ2-7; 11 nucleotides agree with TRBD2. J was trimmed by 6 bases and V by 7 bases; bases with no gene match: 8. CDR3 length: 14 amino acids. Germline V CDR1 and CDR2: MDHEN, SYDVKM. CDR3 nucleotide sequence: TGTGCCAGCACTGTTGGTAGCGGGAGGGGCGAGCAGTACTTC. Protein: CASTVGSGRGEQYF.

The chain is built from TRBV27 and TRBJ1-1, with 10 nucleotides matching TRBD1. In germline, CDR1 is MNHEY, CDR2 SMNVEV (reference sequence). The V and J ends lost 6 bases and 1 base, in that order; junction bases with no gene match: 11. The CDR3 runs 17 residues. The DNA for the CDR3 is TGTGCCAGCAGACGCGCCGGGACAGGGGTTACGAACACTGAAGCTTTCTTT. It encodes CASRRAGTGVTNTEAFF.

J is TRBJ1-3 and V is TRBV7-9; D possibly corresponds to TRBD1 (5 bases). The CDR3 runs 18 residues. V was trimmed by 3 bases and J by 1 base, leaving 19 bases between them. Germline V gene data show CDR1 as SEHNR and CDR2 as FQNEAQ (reference sequence). The CDR3 spells CASSLDLRDLRSGNTIYF. The CDR3 region has the DNA TGTGCCAGCAGCTTGGACCTCAGGGATCTTCGGTCTGGAAACACCATATATTTT.

The CDR3, as DNA: TGTGCCAGCAGTGAAGCGCTTCGTTCAGGGAGGTATTCCTACGAGCAGTACTTC. Amino acid sequence: CASSEALRSGRYSYEQYF. V is TRBV6-1 and J is TRBJ2-7, with D possibly TRBD2 on 6 matching bases. Trimming cost V 0 bases and J 1 base, with 19 bases left between them. CDR1 MNHNS and CDR2 SASEGT come from the germline V gene. The CDR3 has 18 residues.

With respect to this clone: Other DNA sequences in the sample encode the same CDR3. The gene calls are TRBV9 and TRBJ2-3, with 9 bases matching TRBD2. The CDR3 covers 16 residues. In germline, CDR1 is SGDLS, CDR2 YYNGEE. J gave up 4 bases and V 0 bases, and 6 bases lay outside the gene matches. CDR3 in amino acids: CASSVALAGGADTQYF. In nucleotides, the CDR3 is TGTGCCAGCAGCGTAGCTTTGGCGGGAGGGGCAGATACGCAGTATTTT. The full variable domain, in which reference TRBV9 and TRBJ2-3 provide the parts outside the CDR3, is DSGVTQTPKHLITATGQRVTLRCSPRSGDLSVYWYQQSLDQGLQFLIQYYNGEERAKGNILERFSAQQFPDLHSELNLSSLELGDSALYFCASSVALAGGADTQYFGPGTRLTVL.

The chain carries TRBV27 and TRBJ2-1, with TRBD1 identical over 8 bases. The germline V gene encodes CDR1 MNHEY and CDR2 SMNVEV (reference sequence). The CDR3 extends over 15 amino acids. V trimming: 5 bases; J trimming: 2 bases; junction bases outside the gene matches: 5. CDR3 residues: CASSQDRETYNEQFF. The CDR3 nucleotides are TGTGCCAGCAGTCAGGACAGGGAGACCTACAATGAGCAGTTCTTC.

The chain carries TRBV27 and TRBJ2-2; 7 bases are shared with TRBD2. CDR3 length: 18 residues. Germline loops: CDR1 MNHEY, CDR2 SMNVEV (reference sequence). J lost 4 bases, V lost 6 bases, and 17 bases had no gene match. The CDR3, as DNA: TGTGCCAGCAGCCTTCGTTCGGGCGGGGGTTTAGGCACCGGGGAGCTGTTTTTT. It is translated as CASSLRSGGGLGTGELFF.

The chain combines TRBV27 with TRBJ1-1; 7 bases fit TRBD1. From germline, CDR1 is MNHEY and CDR2 SMNVEV (reference sequence). The CDR3 is made up of 14 amino acids. V shed 3 bases, J shed 1 base, and the junction held 2 bases outside the gene matches. CDR3: CASSFRQGNTEAFF. In DNA form, the CDR3 reads TGTGCCAGCAGTTTTCGACAGGGGAACACTGAAGCTTTCTTT.

The chain carries TRBV5-1 and TRBJ2-7; D ambiguous. This CDR3 has 13 residues. Germline CDR1 is SGHRS and CDR2 is YFSETQ. Trimming left V 4 bases short and J 2 bases short, with 10 bases between. The CDR3 is CASSESPAYEQYF. CDR3 nucleotides: TGCGCCAGCAGCGAGTCGCCGGCCTACGAGCAGTACTTC.

DNA of the CDR3: TGTGCCAGCAGTCCTGGACGGGGTTTAGCTTTCTTT. It encodes CASSPGRGLAFF. The gene calls are TRBV11-2 and TRBJ1-1; D is unresolved. The germline V gene has CDR1 SGHAT and CDR2 FQNNGV. The CDR3 consists of 12 residues. The V gene lost 6 bases and the J gene lost 10 bases, with 15 bases spanning the gap. The full variable domain, its missing parts supplied by reference TRBV11-2 and TRBJ1-1, is EAGVAQSPRYKIIEKRQSVAFWCNPISGHATLYWYQQILGQGPKLLIQFQNNGVVDDSQLPKDRFSAERLKGVDSTLKIQPAKLEDSAVYLCASSPGRGLAFFGQGTRLTVV.

This sequence joins TRBV28 and TRBJ1-1; D not resolved. This CDR3 is built from 10 residues. The V end lost 11 bases, the J end lost 0 bases, and 4 bases lay between the germline ends. In germline, CDR1 is MDHEN, CDR2 SYDVKM. The DNA of the CDR3 is TGTGCCGGGCTGAACACTGAAGCTTTCTTT. Its translation: CAGLNTEAFF.

The CDR3 bases are TGTGCCAGTAGTATTGGGCCCGACCCATACAATGAGCAGTTCTTC. Translating it yields CASSIGPDPYNEQFF. The chain has TRBV19 and TRBJ2-1; D unclear. The V gene's germline CDR1 is LNHDA and CDR2 SQIVND (reference sequence). The CDR3 sequence is 15 residues long. V lost 3 bases, J lost 4 bases, and 13 bases lay in between.

The chain has TRBV18 and TRBJ2-2; D is unclear. V was trimmed by 2 bases and J by 5 bases, leaving 12 bases between them. The CDR3 is 15 amino acids. The germline V gene has CDR1 KGHSH and CDR2 LQKENI. CDR3: CASSPVKGLTGELFF. The CDR3 nucleotides read TGTGCCAGCTCACCAGTAAAGGGTCTTACCGGGGAGCTGTTTTTT.

The chain has TRBV9 and TRBJ1-3; 7 bases line up with TRBD1. Trimming at V came to 0 bases and at J to 7 bases, leaving 1 base not matched to a gene. Germline V gene data show CDR1 as SGDLS and CDR2 as YYNGEE. The CDR3 sequence is 13 residues long. CDR3 loop: CASSVAQGNTIYF. The DNA for the CDR3 is TGTGCCAGCAGCGTAGCACAGGGGAACACCATATATTTT.

CDR3 residues: CASSLESRQGVSRYF. CDR3 sequence (DNA): TGTGCCAGCAGCTTAGAGTCGAGACAGGGGGTTTCAAGGTACTTC. V usage is TRBV7-2 and J usage is TRBJ2-7; 9 nucleotides align to TRBD1. CDR3 length equals 15 residues. Germline V gene data show CDR1 as SGHTA and CDR2 as FQGNSA. The V gene end was trimmed by 1 base and the J gene end by 12 bases; junction bases not matched to a gene: 13. Full variable domain (remainder filled in from reference TRBV7-2 and TRBJ2-7): GAGVSQSPSNKVTEKGKDVELRCDPISGHTALYWYRQSLGQGLEFLIYFQGNSAPDKSGLPSDRFSAERTGGSVSTLTIQRTQQEDSAVYLCASSLESRQGVSRYFGPGTRLTVT.

V gene TRBV13 combines with J gene TRBJ2-7; a weak D match, TRBD2 (6 bases). Per germline, CDR1 PRHDT and CDR2 FYEKMQ (reference sequence). Trimming removed 8 bases at V and 4 bases at J, with 18 bases between. The CDR3 is made up of 14 amino acids. The CDR3 loop is CASSSGTGRYEQYF. The CDR3 DNA reads TGTGCCAGCTCCTCCGGGACTGGTCGATACGAGCAGTACTTC.

The gene calls are TRBV15 and TRBJ1-4, with D perhaps TRBD1 (5 bases). This CDR3 is 16 amino acids long. Germline CDR1 is LNHNV and CDR2 is YYDKDF (reference sequence). Trimming stripped 3 bases from V and 9 bases from J, with 20 bases between. CDR3 in DNA: TGTGCCACCAGCAGCCCCCGGGATAGGCAGGGACAAAAACTGTTTTTT. Encoded protein: CATSSPRDRQGQKLFF.

This rearrangement joins TRBV28 to TRBJ2-5; D uncertain. V lost 2 bases and J lost 3, with 7 bases in between. Germline V gene sequence: CDR1 MDHEN, CDR2 SYDVKM. This CDR3 spans 13 amino acids. The chain's CDR3 is CASSLVVEETQYF. As DNA, the CDR3 is TGTGCCAGCAGTTTAGTAGTGGAAGAGACCCAGTACTTC.

This clone has just one count. The chain couples TRBV5-1 to TRBJ2-7, with 7 bases lining up with TRBD1. Germline CDR1 reads SGHRS; CDR2 reads YFSETQ. Unmatched junction bases numbered 7, after V lost 5 bases and J lost 2 bases. This CDR3 spans 14 amino acids. The CDR3 sequence: CASSPGQKTYEQYF. CDR3 coding DNA: TGCGCCAGCAGTCCGGGACAGAAAACCTACGAGCAGTACTTC.

The gene calls are TRBV9 and TRBJ2-3; the D is unclear. CDR1 is SGDLS, CDR2 YYNGEE, per germline. This CDR3 contains 13 residues. V was clipped by 0 bases and J by 6 bases, with 8 bases between them. CDR3 protein: CASSVAWVDTQYF. The CDR3, as DNA: TGTGCCAGCAGCGTAGCTTGGGTCGATACGCAGTATTTT.

The gene calls are TRBV2 and TRBJ2-1; 15 positions agree with TRBD2. There are 15 residues in the CDR3. V shed 6 bases and J 15 bases; nucleotides not matched to a gene: 12. The germline V gene encodes CDR1 SNHLY and CDR2 FYNNEI. As DNA, the CDR3 is TGTGCCAGCAGCTGGGGGACTAGCGGGAGGACGCATCCGTTCTTC. Translated: CASSWGTSGRTHPFF.

Here the CDR3 DNA reads TGTGCCAGCAGTTGGACAGGGGTGTATGAGACCCAGTACTTC. Translated: CASSWTGVYETQYF. J is TRBJ2-5 and V is TRBV2; 9 bases map to TRBD1. The ends lost 5 bases at V and 5 bases at J; junction bases unmatched: 6. From germline, CDR1 is SNHLY and CDR2 FYNNEI. The CDR3 covers 14 residues.

This chain joins TRBV27 and TRBJ1-5; TRBD1 might be the D (6 bases). Trimming pared 4 bases from V and 0 bases from J, leaving 16 bases between. Looked up from germline, CDR1 is MNHEY and CDR2 is SMNVEV (reference sequence). The length of the CDR3 is 17 residues. The CDR3 DNA is TGTGCCAGCAGTTCGGGACATTTCAAGGTTAGCAATCAGCCCCAGCATTTT. Translation: CASSSGHFKVSNQPQHF.

The gene calls are TRBV10-1 and TRBJ2-3; possible D gene TRBD2, 6 bases. The CDR3 is 13 residues long. The ends were cut back, 6 bases at V and 7 bases at J, with 14 bases in the middle. CDR1 WNHNN and CDR2 SYGVQD come from the germline V gene (reference sequence). This chain's CDR3 is CASSGRGDYTQYF. Written as DNA, the CDR3 is TGCGCCAGCAGCGGGCGGGGTGACTATACGCAGTATTTT.

The chain joins TRBV6-4 to TRBJ2-1, with 7 bases fitting TRBD2. The CDR3 length is 14 residues. After removal of 7 bases from V and 3 bases from J, the junction contained 6 bases not matched to a gene. In germline, CDR1 is MRHNA, CDR2 SNTAGT. This chain's CDR3 is CASKRWTSYNEQFF. CDR3 bases: TGTGCCAGCAAGAGGTGGACTAGCTACAATGAGCAGTTCTTC.

About this clone: Within the sample, other DNA sequences also encode this same CDR3. V and J are TRBV28 and TRBJ2-7, with D unclear. V lost 4 bases and J lost 4, with 8 bases in between. The V gene's germline CDR1 is MDHEN and CDR2 SYDVKM. The CDR3 is made up of 12 amino acids. The CDR3 loop is CASSSVGYEQYF. CDR3 in DNA: TGTGCCAGCAGTTCCGTGGGGTACGAGCAGTACTTC.

The chain links TRBV5-4 to TRBJ1-2, with 8 bases fitting TRBD1. V lost 6 bases, J lost 6 bases, and 10 bases stayed unmatched. This CDR3 is 14 amino acids long. The germline CDR1 and CDR2 sequences are SGHNT and YYREEE (reference sequence). The CDR3: CASNLDRVGHGYTF. The CDR3 nucleotides read TGTGCCAGCAACCTGGACAGGGTTGGACATGGCTACACCTTC.

CDR3: CASISDSGAEAFF. CDR3 in DNA: TGTGCCAGCATCTCTGACAGCGGGGCTGAAGCTTTCTTT. The chain is built from TRBV2 and TRBJ1-1; TRBD1 is a possible D gene (5 bases). Germline V gene lookup returns CDR1 SNHLY and CDR2 FYNNEI. The CDR3 spans 13 residues. The ends were cut back, 7 bases at V and 6 bases at J, with 15 bases in the middle.

This clone was recorded once. The genes are TRBV29-1 and TRBJ1-4, with D unclear. Germline V lookup: CDR1 SQVTM, CDR2 ANQGSEA. Trimming cost V 4 bases and J 5 bases, with 8 bases left between them. This CDR3 has 12 residues. CDR3 loop: CSVAGRNEKLFF. The CDR3 DNA is TGCAGCGTTGCGGGCAGGAATGAAAAACTGTTTTTT.

The chain recombines TRBV28 with TRBJ2-7, with 12 bases that match TRBD2. The V segment lost 6 bases and the J segment 5 bases; nucleotides outside the gene matches: 8. Germline V gene lookup returns CDR1 MDHEN and CDR2 SYDVKM. The CDR3 consists of 15 residues. In DNA, the CDR3 is TGTGCCAGCAGGCTGCCGGGACTAGCGGGCAACGAGCAGTACTTC. It encodes CASRLPGLAGNEQYF.